The source of this T cell receptor beta chain is a study of blood T cells in healthy people across ages. Per-sample yields of isolated PBMCs were at least 6 million. The extraction recovered at least 6 micrograms of total RNA per sample. With a J-beta primer mix and a sample-barcoded 5' primer, a second PCR ran about 6 to 11 cycles. TCRdb recomputed calls from the 5' RACE reads with MiXCR, one row per CDR3 protein. The sample includes approximately 1,700,000 distinct CDR3 sequences, roughly two fifths of them seen just once. Study-level findings and limits: TCR beta diversity was tightly associated with the proportion of naive T cells. More naive CD4+ cells and higher diversity were found in long-lived than in aged donors.

Germline V lookup: CDR1 DFQATT, CDR2 SNEGSKA (reference sequence). The CDR3 runs 14 residues. Trimming removed 5 bases from V and 4 bases from J; junction bases left unmatched: 10. Note on this clonotype: The antigen remains unidentified.

The sample taken for sequencing was blood. The receptor comes from a human donor in good health. The chain links TRBV20-1 to TRBJ1-1; TRBD1 matches at 7 bases. In DNA, the CDR3 is TGCAGTGCTCAAACGACAGGGTGGGGCACTGAAGCTTTCTTT. This translates into CSAQTTGWGTEAFF.